Listed below are T cell receptor beta chains from one sample, sequenced in a study of cytotoxic CD8 clonotypes in ibrutinib-treated CLL. The table came from immunoSEQ multiplex PCR; TCRdb's copy has only in-frame clones and leaves some out. The table has over 250,000 clones, about 72% seen once. Sequenced material: PBMCs, taken at disease progression, from a patient treated with ibrutinib. Every receptor here comes from a human donor with chronic lymphocytic leukemia. Both conserved end residues are part of each CDR3. A D gene is named only where the DNA matches it firmly. Some rows have no size entry. The others give once, few or many, or a class for an expanded clone.

>NA|TRBV6-6|TRBD2|TRBJ2-3
TGTGCCAGCGCGCTAGCGGGAGTTGGAAATACGCAGTATTTT
CASALAGVGNTQYF
>NA|TRBV12-5|NA|TRBJ2-3
TGTGCTAGTGGTCCCATGTTGGGTACGCAGTATTTT
CASGPMLGTQYF
>NA|TRBV19|NA|TRBJ2-1
TGTGCCAGTAGTATAGGGGGTGAGCAGTTCTTC
CASSIGGEQFF
>NA|TRBV7-9|NA|TRBJ1-2
TGTGCCAGCAGCTCTCTAATTGTGACCAGGGACCACTATGGCTACACCTTC
CASSSLIVTRDHYGYTF
>NA|TRBV7-6|NA|TRBJ1-2
TGTGCCAGCAGCTTAGGGGGGATCGACACCTTC
CASSLGGIDTF
>NA|TRBV4-1|TRBD1|TRBJ1-2
TGCGCCAGCAGCAAATCTCAGGGGGCGGACTATGGCTACACCTTC
CASSKSQGADYGYTF
>few|TRBV5-1|NA|TRBJ1-2
TGCGCCAGCAGCTTCACCGGGACAACGTATGGCTACACCTTC
CASSFTGTTYGYTF
>NA|TRBV11-2|TRBD2|TRBJ2-6
TGTGCCAGCAGCCCTGGGAGGGCACGGGTCCTGACTTTC
CASSPGRARVLTF
>NA|TRBV7-3|NA|TRBJ2-7
TGTGCCAGCAGCTTAACGGAAGGTCGGGAGCAGTACTTC
CASSLTEGREQYF
>NA|TRBV18|NA|TRBJ2-5
TGTGCCAGCTCACCAAGAAGCGGCCAAGAGACCCAGTACTTC
CASSPRSGQETQYF
>NA|TRBV19|NA|TRBJ1-5
TGTGCCAGTGGGGAGGGAGCAGACTATAGCAATCAGCCCCAGCATTTT
CASGEGADYSNQPQHF
>NA|TRBV5-1|TRBD1|TRBJ2-2
TGCGCCAGCAGCTTGGGCGGGACAGGGGCCGGGGAGCTGTTTTTT
CASSLGGTGAGELFF
>NA|TRBV11-2|NA|TRBJ2-2
TGTGCCAGCAGCTCAATCCCCTACCTCGGGGAGCTGTTTTTT
CASSSIPYLGELFF
>few|TRBV28|NA|TRBJ2-5
TGTGCCAGCAGTCGGGGCCAAACTAGGGGAGAGACCCAGTACTTC
CASSRGQTRGETQYF
>NA|TRBV29-1|TRBD2|TRBJ2-5
TGCAGCGTTGATGTGGGACTATATCAAGAGACCCAGTACTTC
CSVDVGLYQETQYF
>NA|TRBV5-1|TRBD1|TRBJ2-2
TGCGCCAGCAGCTTGGACCAGGGGGCGGCCGGGGAGCTGTTTTTT
CASSLDQGAAGELFF
>once|TRBV9|TRBD1|TRBJ2-5
TGTGCCAGCAGCGCAAATTTGGGACAGCTCTTCCCAGAGACCCAGTACTTC
CASSANLGQLFPETQYF
>NA|TRBV7-2|NA|TRBJ2-5
TGTGCCAGCAGCTCCCGATGGGGTGGACAACAAGAGACCCAGTACTTC
CASSSRWGGQQETQYF
>NA|TRBV14|TRBD1|TRBJ2-7
TGTGCCAGCAGTCTAGACAGGGGGCCCTACGAGCAGTACTTC
CASSLDRGPYEQYF
>NA|TRBV4-1|TRBD1|TRBJ1-4
TGCGCCAGCAGCCAAGCGCCAGACAGGGGGGAACTGTTTTTT
CASSQAPDRGELFF
>NA|TRBV7-3|TRBD2|TRBJ2-1
TGTGCCAGCAGCTTAGGCGGGGGGTACAATGAGCAGTTCTTC
CASSLGGGYNEQFF
>NA|TRBV10-2|TRBD2|TRBJ2-1
TGCGCCAGCAGGGGCCGGGGAAGACTAGCGGCCCGGAGGGGCGAGCAGTTCTTC
CASRGRGRLAARRGEQFF
>NA|TRBV15|NA|TRBJ2-7
TGTGCCACCAGCAGAGAGCGGGGCGGATACGAGCAGTACTTC
CATSRERGGYEQYF
>NA|TRBV4-3|TRBD1|TRBJ2-3
TGCGCCAGCAGCCAAGTTAAGGGGGCGCGAGATACGCAGTATTTT
CASSQVKGARDTQYF
>NA|TRBV27|NA|TRBJ2-1
TGTGCCAGCAGTTTTGGAAGCTCCTACAATGAGCAGTTCTTC
CASSFGSSYNEQFF
>NA|TRBV10-3|TRBD2|TRBJ2-3
TGTGCCATCAGTGAGTCGAGCCCGGGACTAGCGGGAACAGATACGCAGTATTTT
CAISESSPGLAGTDTQYF
>NA|TRBV7-2|TRBD2|TRBJ2-2
TGTGCCAGCAGCCCGGGACTAGTAGGCGGGGAGCTGTTTTTT
CASSPGLVGGELFF
>NA|TRBV21-1|NA|TRBJ1-6
TGTGCCAGCAGCAAATATGATAATTCACCCCTCCACTTT
CASSKYDNSPLHF
>NA|TRBV29-1|TRBD2|TRBJ2-7
TGCAGCGTTGAGGCTAGCGGGAGTTACGAGCAGTACTTC
CSVEASGSYEQYF
>NA|TRBV7-6|TRBD1|TRBJ1-5
TGTGCCAGCAGCCAGGGGACAGGGGGTGGCCAGCCCCAGCATTTT
CASSQGTGGGQPQHF